Reported below is one TCR beta chain. Its target is unknown. This CDR3 is built from 15 residues. Per the germline V gene, CDR1 is SGHTA and CDR2 is FQGNSA. Losses at the gene ends were 5 bases for V and 7 bases for J; bases not matched to a gene: 5. These data are taken from a study of CD8 T cell repertoires and HIV-1 epitope variants. At the level of the study: Separate wells received one of Twenty-five Gag or Nef variant peptides.

Sequencing was performed with immunoSEQ multiplex PCR; in TCRdb, only in-frame clones are kept and a portion is missing. The sample yields roughly 7,000 clones, 50% to 70% seen once. The rearrangement joins TRBV7-2 to TRBJ2-1; TRBD2 agrees at 13 bases. The origin of this receptor is a male donor with HIV. The specimen was cultured CD8+ T cells derived from PBMCs. The CDR3 region has the DNA TGTGCCAGCAGCCCCGGGACTAGCGGGATTAATGAGCAGTTCTTC. Translation gives CASSPGTSGINEQFF.